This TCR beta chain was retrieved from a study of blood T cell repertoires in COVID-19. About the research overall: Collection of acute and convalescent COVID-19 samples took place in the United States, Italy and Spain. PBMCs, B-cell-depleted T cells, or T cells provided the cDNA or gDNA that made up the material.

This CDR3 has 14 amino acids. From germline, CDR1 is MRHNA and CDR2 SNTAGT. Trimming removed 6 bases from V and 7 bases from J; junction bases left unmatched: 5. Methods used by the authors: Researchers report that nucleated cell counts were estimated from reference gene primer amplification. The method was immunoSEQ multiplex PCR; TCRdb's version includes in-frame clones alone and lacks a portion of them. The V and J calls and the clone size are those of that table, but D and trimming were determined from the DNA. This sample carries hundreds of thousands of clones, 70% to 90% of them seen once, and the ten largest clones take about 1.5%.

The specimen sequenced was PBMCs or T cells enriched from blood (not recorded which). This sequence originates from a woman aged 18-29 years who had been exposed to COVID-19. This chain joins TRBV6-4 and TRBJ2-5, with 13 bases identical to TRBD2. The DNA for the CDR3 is TGTGCCAGCAGCCCCGGGACTAGCGGGGCGACCCAGTACTTC. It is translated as CASSPGTSGATQYF.